Listed below are T cell receptor beta chains from one sample, sequenced in a study of shared clonotypes between healthy human individuals. Repertoires were generated with immunoSEQ multiplex PCR, while TCRdb's copy carries only in-frame clones and drops some. The table lists 110,000 or so clones, more than 65% of them singletons. Specimen: memory CD8+ T cells sorted from blood. The receptors were gathered from a woman in her 30s in good health. The CDR3 runs from the conserved cysteine through the conserved F or W. Fields, in order: J gene, D gene, clone size, V gene, CDR3 protein, CDR3 DNA. A D gene is named only where the DNA matches it firmly. Expanded clones are given a class, and other clones once, few, many or no size at all.

>TRBJ2-1|.|once|TRBV6-4
CASSDGGGSYNEQFF
TGTGCCAGCAGTGACGGGGGAGGCTCCTACAATGAGCAGTTCTTC
>TRBJ1-2|.|.|TRBV2
CASSDSFYGYTF
TGTGCCAGCAGTGATTCATTCTATGGCTACACCTTC
>TRBJ2-1|.|.|TRBV15
CATSRDAASADEQFF
TGTGCCACCAGCAGAGATGCCGCATCCGCGGATGAGCAGTTCTTC
>TRBJ2-1|.|once|TRBV25-1
CASSDAIPPGYYNEQFF
TGTGCCAGCAGTGACGCCATCCCGCCCGGGTACTACAATGAGCAGTTCTTC
>TRBJ2-5|.|.|TRBV9
CASSSTSDQETQYF
TGTGCCAGCAGCTCCACGAGCGACCAAGAGACCCAGTACTTC
>TRBJ1-2|.|.|TRBV4-2
CASSQGGADYGYTF
TGTGCCAGCAGCCAAGGAGGGGCTGACTATGGCTACACCTTC
>TRBJ2-7|.|.|TRBV7-2
CASSGNEGGSSYEQYF
TGTGCCAGCAGCGGAAACGAGGGGGGGTCGTCCTACGAGCAGTACTTC
>TRBJ2-5|TRBD2|.|TRBV23-1
CASSQSSSGSFRETQYF
TGCGCCAGCAGTCAATCCTCTAGCGGGAGTTTTAGAGAGACCCAGTACTTC
>TRBJ2-2|.|.|TRBV27
CASSFGTGELFF
TGTGCCAGCAGTTTTGGCACCGGGGAGCTGTTTTTT
>TRBJ2-7|.|.|TRBV6-6
CASSYGEGVKYF
TGTGCCAGCAGTTACGGGGAGGGGGTTAAGTACTTC
>TRBJ2-7|TRBD1|.|TRBV7-2
CASSSRAQGGRSYEQYF
TGTGCCAGCAGCTCCCGCGCACAGGGGGGAAGGTCCTACGAGCAGTACTTC
>TRBJ1-5|.|.|TRBV6-1
CASSGRIRPQHF
TGTGCCAGCAGTGGTAGGATTCGGCCCCAGCATTTT
>TRBJ1-1|.|.|TRBV5-1
CASSADKNTEAFF
TGCGCCAGCAGCGCGGACAAGAACACTGAAGCTTTCTTT